This TCR beta chain was retrieved from a study of T cell changes during pregnancy in multiple sclerosis. The CDR3 totals 16 residues. Germline V gene sequence: CDR1 SGHDT, CDR2 YYEEEE. With 4 bases clipped from V and 0 bases from J, the junction kept 6 bases outside the gene matches. TCRdb's table, derived via immunoSEQ multiplex PCR, lists solely in-frame clones and lacks some. The top ten hold around 2.3% of the sample, which has just under 85,000 clones, approximately 90% seen once. This clone was seen a single time. V is TRBV5-6 and J is TRBJ1-3; 8 bases agree with TRBD1. The TCR comes from a female donor with multiple sclerosis, enrolled in a pregnancy study. The specimen was peripheral blood, collected in the first trimester of pregnancy. The CDR3 protein is CASSLGQGRSGNTIYF. CDR3 DNA sequence: TGTGCCAGCAGCCTCGGACAGGGCCGCTCTGGAAACACCATATATTTT.